This TCR beta chain was sequenced for a study of blood T cell repertoires in COVID-19. Study-wide background: Italy, Spain and the United States were the sources of the convalescent and acute COVID-19 samples. T cells, B-cell-depleted T cells, or PBMCs provided the cDNA or gDNA that served as material.

Trimming cost V 5 bases and J 0 bases, with 13 bases left between them. The CDR3 is 15 residues long. The V gene's germline CDR1 is MNHEY and CDR2 SMNVEV (reference sequence). Authors' methods: Researchers report that nucleated cell counts were estimated from reference gene primer amplification. Data came from immunoSEQ multiplex PCR; TCRdb stores just in-frame clones and leaves some out. Clone size and the V and J calls come from that table; the DNA yielded D and trimming. The top ten clones hold 25% to 30% of a sample with around 120,000 clones, more than 75% of them seen once. This TCR was recovered from a woman aged 70-85 years with acute or convalescent COVID-19. The chain combines TRBV27 with TRBJ1-2; D is unclear. The material sequenced was peripheral blood. Here the CDR3 reads CASSPASPANYGYTF. CDR3 coding DNA: TGTGCCAGCAGTCCCGCCTCTCCAGCTAACTATGGCTACACCTTC.